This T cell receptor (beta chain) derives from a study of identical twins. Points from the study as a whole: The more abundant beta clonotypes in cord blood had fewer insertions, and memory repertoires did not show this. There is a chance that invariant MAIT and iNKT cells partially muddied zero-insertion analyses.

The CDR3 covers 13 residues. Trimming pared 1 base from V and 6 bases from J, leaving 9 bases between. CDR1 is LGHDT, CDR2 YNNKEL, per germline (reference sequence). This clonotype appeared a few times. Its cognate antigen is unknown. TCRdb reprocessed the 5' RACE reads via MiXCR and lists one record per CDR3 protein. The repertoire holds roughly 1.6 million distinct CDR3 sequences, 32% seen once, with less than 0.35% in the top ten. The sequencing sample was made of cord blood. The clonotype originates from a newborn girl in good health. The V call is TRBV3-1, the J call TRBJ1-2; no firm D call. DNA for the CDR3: TGTGCCAGCAGCCAAGTGGCTGATCATGGCTACACCTTC. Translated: CASSQVADHGYTF.